The 14 T cell receptor beta chains below come from one sample, sequenced in a study of low-dose radiotherapy and immunotherapy resistance in tumors. First-strand cDNA used TRAV- and TRBV-specific primers, covering alpha and beta chains. The authors ran about 18 PCR cycles to amplify TCRs with a constant-region primer and V-primer adapter. TCRdb re-called the reads with MiXCR, one entry per CDR3 protein. The repertoire consists of about 44,000 distinct CDR3 sequences, with 25% to 30% occurring once and the leading ten covering around 9.1%. Time point in this sample: after trial treatment. The treatment: LDRT plus nivolumab, ipilimumab, low-dose cyclophosphamide and aspirin (RACIN trial). The sample here was PBMCs, taken after low-dose radiotherapy plus immunotherapy. All receptors derive from a male donor with prostate cancer.

V and J are TRBV6-8 and TRBJ2-2, with 8 bases matching TRBD1. The CDR3 spans 14 residues. Germline V CDR1 and CDR2: MNHGY, SAAAGT. Trimming at V came to 7 bases and at J to 4 bases, leaving 5 bases not matched to a gene. For the CDR3, the DNA is TGTGCCAGCAACCAGGGGGCGGGCACCGGGGAGCTGTTTTTT. Translated, it gives CASNQGAGTGELFF.

This clonotype was detected many times. This chain uses TRBV19 with TRBJ2-2; D is possibly TRBD1 or TRBD2 (5 bases each). The V end lost 7 bases, the J end lost 4 bases, and 10 bases lay between the germline ends. The germline V gene encodes CDR1 LNHDA and CDR2 SQIVND (reference sequence). The CDR3 length is 13 residues. CDR3 region: CASTFGATGELFF. CDR3 nucleotides: TGTGCCAGTACCTTCGGGGCCACCGGGGAGCTGTTTTTT.

This clonotype turned up a few times. A far bigger clonotype differs at one base, so this is likely a read error. This chain links TRBV6-1 with TRBJ2-1; D could derive from TRBD1 or TRBD2 (6 bases each). The V end lost 6 bases, the J end lost 10 bases, and 16 bases lay between the germline ends. In germline, CDR1 is MNHNS, CDR2 SASEGT. This CDR3 has 13 residues. CDR3 sequence: CASSAAGGYEQFF. The CDR3 coding sequence is TGTGCCAGCAGCGCCGCCGGGGGCTACGAGCAGTTCTTC.

About this clonotype: Given a far larger clone just one base away, this is likely a sequencing read error. The chain joins TRBV6-5 to TRBJ2-1, with D uncertain. Trimming took 6 bases from V and 10 from J, leaving 10 bases between them. The CDR3 is made up of 11 amino acids. Germline V CDR1 and CDR2: MNHEY, SVGAGI. The CDR3 loop reads CASRGIYEQFF. The CDR3 nucleotides read TGTGCCAGCAGGGGGATCTACGAGCAGTTCTTC.

This clonotype was observed many times. The chain combines TRBV30 with TRBJ1-5; tentatively, D is TRBD1 (5 bases). Trimming cost V 2 bases and J 0 bases, with 8 bases left between them. CDR1 and CDR2 from the germline V gene are GTSNPN and SVGIG (reference sequence). This CDR3 has 14 residues. The CDR3 here is CAWSTGNSNQPQHF. CDR3 sequence (DNA): TGTGCCTGGAGTACAGGCAATAGCAATCAGCCCCAGCATTTT. Supplemented by reference TRBV30 and TRBJ1-5, the full variable domain reads SQTIHQWPATLVQPVGSPLSLECTVEGTSNPNLYWYRQAAGRGLQLLFYSVGIGQISSEVPQNLSASRPQDRQFILSSKKLLLSDSGFYLCAWSTGNSNQPQHFGDGTRLSIL.

This clonotype was recorded a few times. The chain links TRBV28 to TRBJ2-1; 9 nucleotides line up with TRBD1. V shed 3 bases, J shed 15 bases, and the junction held 15 bases outside the gene matches. Germline V CDR1 and CDR2: MDHEN, SYDVKM. The CDR3 is made up of 15 amino acids. Written as DNA, the CDR3 is TGTGCCAGCAGTTTGGGACAGGGTAGAGGAATGGGGTGGTTCTTC. It codes for CASSLGQGRGMGWFF.

This clonotype was counted ten times or more. The rearrangement uses TRBV3-1 and TRBJ1-2, with a weak D call TRBD1 (6 bases). In germline, CDR1 is LGHDT, CDR2 YNNKEL (reference sequence). CDR3 length equals 15 residues. Trimming removed 3 bases from V and 6 bases from J, with 17 bases in between. This chain's CDR3 is CASSQPGGGGNGYTF. CDR3 DNA: TGTGCCAGCAGCCAGCCTGGTGGAGGGGGAAATGGCTACACCTTC.

This clonotype has ten or more counts. The chain links TRBV3-1 to TRBJ2-3; no firm D call. V lost 1 base and J 4 bases, leaving 12 bases between the germline ends. CDR3 length: 15 residues. The germline V gene has CDR1 LGHDT and CDR2 YNNKEL (reference sequence). The DNA of the CDR3 is TGTGCCAGCAGCCAAGGACCCACCCAGGCAGATACGCAGTATTTT. Protein product: CASSQGPTQADTQYF.

V usage is TRBV5-4 and J usage is TRBJ1-3; possible D gene TRBD1, 5 bases. The germline V gene has CDR1 SGHNT and CDR2 YYREEE (reference sequence). V dropped 4 bases and J dropped 0 bases, with 14 bases sitting between them. The CDR3 spans 16 residues. The CDR3 here is CASSAAGTFSGNTIYF. CDR3 DNA: TGTGCCAGCAGCGCCGCGGGGACTTTCTCTGGAAACACCATATATTTT.

In the case of this clonotype: It is likely a read error: a sequence one base away is far more abundant. This sequence joins TRBV5-8 and TRBJ2-1; 7 positions agree with TRBD1. Germline CDR1 and CDR2: SGHTS and YDEGEE. V shed 5 bases and J 10 bases; nucleotides not matched to a gene: 12. This CDR3 is 14 amino acids long. CDR3 nucleotide sequence: TGTGCCAGCAGTTCAACAGGGGCCAACTACGAGCAGTTCTTC. Translated: CASSSTGANYEQFF.

This clonotype occurred many times. The rearrangement joins TRBV28 to TRBJ2-5; the D gene could be TRBD1 or TRBD2 (5 bases each). The V gene lost 6 bases and the J gene lost 2 bases, with 10 bases spanning the gap. The CDR3 loop spans 13 amino acids. CDR1 is MDHEN, CDR2 SYDVKM, per germline. CDR3 in amino acids: CASRRDGQETQYF. CDR3 in DNA: TGTGCCAGCAGACGGGACGGACAAGAGACCCAGTACTTC.

This clonotype has a count of ten or more. The chain has TRBV7-8 and TRBJ2-3, with D unresolved. This CDR3 comprises 15 residues. Trimming took 3 bases from V and 0 from J, leaving 10 bases between them. The germline V gene encodes CDR1 SGHVS and CDR2 FQNEAQ. The CDR3 coding sequence is TGTGCCAGCAGCTTTTCGGCAGCTAGCACAGATACGCAGTATTTT. Translated, it gives CASSFSAASTDTQYF.

This clonotype came up many times. The chain employs TRBV20-1 and TRBJ2-2; D is ambiguous. Germline values: CDR1 DFQATT, CDR2 SNEGSKA (reference sequence). Deletions cut 3 bases from V and 1 base from J, with 9 bases between. The CDR3 is 14 amino acids. In nucleotides, the CDR3 is TGCAGTGCTAGCCCGGGCGGGAACACCGGGGAGCTGTTTTTT. Translating gives CSASPGGNTGELFF.

This clonotype was seen many times. The genes are TRBV29-1 and TRBJ2-1; D uncertain. Trimming took 3 bases from V and 6 from J, leaving 9 bases between them. CDR1 and CDR2 (germline): SQVTM, ANQGSEA. The length of the CDR3 is 12 residues. The CDR3 protein is CSVDMGGNEQFF. As DNA, the CDR3 is TGCAGCGTTGACATGGGCGGCAATGAGCAGTTCTTC.